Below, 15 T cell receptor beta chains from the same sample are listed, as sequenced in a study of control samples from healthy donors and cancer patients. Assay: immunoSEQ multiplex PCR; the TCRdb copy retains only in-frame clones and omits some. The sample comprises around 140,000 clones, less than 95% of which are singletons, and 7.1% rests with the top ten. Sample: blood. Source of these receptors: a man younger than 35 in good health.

The CDR3 DNA sequence: TGTGCCAGCACCCCAGGAAGAGGAGACGGCGAAAACACCATATATTTT. Its protein product is CASTPGRGDGENTIYF. The chain carries TRBV27 and TRBJ1-3; no clear D. CDR3 length equals 16 residues. CDR1 and CDR2 (germline): MNHEY, SMNVEV (reference sequence). V was cut by 7 bases and J by 6 bases, with 22 bases left in between.

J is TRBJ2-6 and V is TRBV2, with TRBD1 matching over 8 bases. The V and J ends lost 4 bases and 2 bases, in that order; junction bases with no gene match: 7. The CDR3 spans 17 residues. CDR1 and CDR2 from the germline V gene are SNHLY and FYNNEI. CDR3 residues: CASSVGQGATGANVLTF. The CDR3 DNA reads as TGTGCCAGCAGTGTGGGCCAGGGGGCGACTGGGGCCAACGTCCTGACTTTC. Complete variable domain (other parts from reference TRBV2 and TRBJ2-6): EPEVTQTPSHQVTQMGQEVILRCVPISNHLYFYWYRQILGQKVEFLVSFYNNEISEKSEIFDDQFSVERPDGSNFTLKIRSTKLEDSAMYFCASSVGQGATGANVLTFGAGSRLTVL.

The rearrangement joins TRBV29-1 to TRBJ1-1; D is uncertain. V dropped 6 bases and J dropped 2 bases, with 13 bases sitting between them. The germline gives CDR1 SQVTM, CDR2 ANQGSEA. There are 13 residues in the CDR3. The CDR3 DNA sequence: TGCAGCGTGCTTCGAGCGACCAACACTGAAGCTTTCTTT. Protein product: CSVLRATNTEAFF.

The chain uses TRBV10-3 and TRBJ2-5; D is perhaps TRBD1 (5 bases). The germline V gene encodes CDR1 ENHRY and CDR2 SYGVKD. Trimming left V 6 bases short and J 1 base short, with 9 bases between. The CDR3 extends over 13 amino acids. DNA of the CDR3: TGTGCCATCAGGGACACTGGCCAAGAGACCCAGTACTTC. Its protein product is CAIRDTGQETQYF.

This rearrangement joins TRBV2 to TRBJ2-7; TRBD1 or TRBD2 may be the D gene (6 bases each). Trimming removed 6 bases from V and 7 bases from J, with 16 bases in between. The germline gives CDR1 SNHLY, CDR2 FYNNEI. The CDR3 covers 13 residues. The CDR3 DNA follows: TGTGCCAGCAGCCCCGAAGGGGGGCCGGAGCAGTACTTC. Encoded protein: CASSPEGGPEQYF.

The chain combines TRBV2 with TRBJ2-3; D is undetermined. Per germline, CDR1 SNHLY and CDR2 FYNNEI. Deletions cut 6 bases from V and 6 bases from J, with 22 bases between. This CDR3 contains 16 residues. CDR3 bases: TGTGCCAGCAGCGACGTGTTGAACCGGCCGTCGGATACGCAGTATTTT. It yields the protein CASSDVLNRPSDTQYF.

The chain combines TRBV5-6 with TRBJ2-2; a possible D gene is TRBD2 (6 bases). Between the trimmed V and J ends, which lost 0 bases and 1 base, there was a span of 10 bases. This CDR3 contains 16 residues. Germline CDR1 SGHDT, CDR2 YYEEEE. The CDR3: CASSLALGGNTGELFF. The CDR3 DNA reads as TGTGCCAGCAGCTTGGCACTCGGGGGGAACACCGGGGAGCTGTTTTTT.

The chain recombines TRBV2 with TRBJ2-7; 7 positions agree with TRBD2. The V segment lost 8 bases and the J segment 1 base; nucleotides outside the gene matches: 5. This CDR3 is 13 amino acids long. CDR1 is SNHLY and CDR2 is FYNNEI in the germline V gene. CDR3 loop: CASGRGDSYEQYF. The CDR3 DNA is TGTGCCAGCGGTCGGGGGGATTCCTACGAGCAGTACTTC.

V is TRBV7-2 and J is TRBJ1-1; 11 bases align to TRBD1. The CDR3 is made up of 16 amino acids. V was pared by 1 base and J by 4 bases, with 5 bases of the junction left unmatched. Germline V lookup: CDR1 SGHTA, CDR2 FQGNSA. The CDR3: CASSLGPGQGATEAFF. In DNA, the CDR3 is TGTGCCAGCAGCTTAGGGCCTGGACAGGGGGCCACTGAAGCTTTCTTT.

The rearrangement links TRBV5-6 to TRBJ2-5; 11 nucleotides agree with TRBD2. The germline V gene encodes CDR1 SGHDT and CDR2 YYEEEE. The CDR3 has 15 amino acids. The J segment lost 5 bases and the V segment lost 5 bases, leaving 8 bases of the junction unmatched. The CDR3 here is CASRVAGGPYETQYF. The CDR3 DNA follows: TGTGCCAGCAGAGTAGCGGGGGGGCCATATGAGACCCAGTACTTC.

CDR3 DNA sequence: TGTGCCAGCAGCTTGGAACAGTCGGGAGGCTCACCCCTCCACTTT. Translating it yields CASSLEQSGGSPLHF. This chain links TRBV5-6 with TRBJ1-6; D is unresolved. V was clipped by 0 bases and J by 10 bases, with 14 bases between them. CDR3 length equals 15 residues. Germline assignment: CDR1 SGHDT and CDR2 YYEEEE.

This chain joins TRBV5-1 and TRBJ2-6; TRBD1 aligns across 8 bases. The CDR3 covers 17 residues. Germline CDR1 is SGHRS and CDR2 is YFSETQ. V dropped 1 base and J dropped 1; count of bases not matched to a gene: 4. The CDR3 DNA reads TGCGCCAGCAGCTTGACAGGGGGACGGTCTGGGGCCAACGTCCTGACTTTC. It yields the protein CASSLTGGRSGANVLTF.

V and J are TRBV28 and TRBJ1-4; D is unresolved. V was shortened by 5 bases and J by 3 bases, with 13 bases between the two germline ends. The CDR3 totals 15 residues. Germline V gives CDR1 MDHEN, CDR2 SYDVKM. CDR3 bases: TGTGCCAGCAGTCTCCTGACTGCTCCTAATGAAAAACTGTTTTTT. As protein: CASSLLTAPNEKLFF.

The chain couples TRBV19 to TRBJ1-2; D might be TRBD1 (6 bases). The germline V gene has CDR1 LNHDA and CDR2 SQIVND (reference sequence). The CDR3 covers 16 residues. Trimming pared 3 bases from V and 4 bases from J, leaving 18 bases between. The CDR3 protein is CASSITSRGRLYGYTF. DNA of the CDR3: TGTGCCAGTAGTATTACTTCCAGGGGCCGCCTCTATGGCTACACCTTC.

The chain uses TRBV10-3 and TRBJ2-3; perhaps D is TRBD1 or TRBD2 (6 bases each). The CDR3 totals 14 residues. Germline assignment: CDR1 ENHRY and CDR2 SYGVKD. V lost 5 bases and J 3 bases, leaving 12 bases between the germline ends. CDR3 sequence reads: CAISPGAGTDTQYF. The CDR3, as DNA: TGTGCCATCAGTCCAGGGGCGGGGACAGATACGCAGTATTTT.